The clone carrying this TCR beta chain is a singleton in its sample. This sample was taken from a study of blood T cell repertoires in COVID-19. The table came from immunoSEQ multiplex PCR; TCRdb's copy has only in-frame clones and leaves some out. This table holds around 200,000 clones, about 86% found once. This CDR3 region has 15 residues. Trimming at V came to 0 bases and at J to 5 bases, leaving 7 bases not matched to a gene. CDR1 and CDR2 from the germline V gene are MNHNY and SVGAGI (reference sequence). Sequencing was performed on peripheral blood. The chain uses TRBV6-6 and TRBJ2-7; 7 bases align to TRBD2. The sequence was obtained from a woman aged 45-60 years with acute or convalescent COVID-19. CDR3 nucleotides: TGTGCCAGCAGTTACTCGGGCGGGAGTACTAACGAGCAGTACTTC. As protein: CASSYSGGSTNEQYF.